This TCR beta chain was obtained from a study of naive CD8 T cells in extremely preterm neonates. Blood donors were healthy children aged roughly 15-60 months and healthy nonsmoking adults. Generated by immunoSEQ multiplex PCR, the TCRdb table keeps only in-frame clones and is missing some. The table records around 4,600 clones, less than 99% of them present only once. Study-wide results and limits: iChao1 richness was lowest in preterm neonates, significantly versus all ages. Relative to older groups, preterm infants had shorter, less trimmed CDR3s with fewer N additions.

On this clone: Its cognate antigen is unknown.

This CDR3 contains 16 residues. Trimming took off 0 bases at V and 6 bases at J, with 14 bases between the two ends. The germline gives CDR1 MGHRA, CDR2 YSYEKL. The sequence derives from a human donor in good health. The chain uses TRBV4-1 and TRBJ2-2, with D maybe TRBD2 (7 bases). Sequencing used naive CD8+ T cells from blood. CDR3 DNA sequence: TGCGCCAGCAGCCAAGAATCGGGGGGCAGGGCCGGGGAGCTGTTTTTT. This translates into CASSQESGGRAGELFF.